These 27 T cell receptor beta chains were all obtained from the same sample, sequenced in a study of early T cells in non-severe SARS-CoV-2 infection. TCRdb fed the 5' RACE reads into MiXCR, producing one record per CDR3 protein. The sample carries 20,000 to 30,000 distinct CDR3 sequences, 4.5% to 7% recorded once. The sample consisted of whole blood. These receptors all come from an adult who was a healthcare worker with PCR-confirmed SARS-CoV-2 infection or an uninfected control (not recorded which).

This clonotype was found a few times. The rearrangement links TRBV5-1 to TRBJ2-1; TRBD2 is a possible D gene (7 bases). The CDR3 totals 14 residues. V was clipped by 6 bases and J by 1 base, with 11 bases between them. Germline CDR1 is SGHRS and CDR2 is YFSETQ. CDR3 region: CASTRGASYNEQFF. The CDR3 nucleotides are TGCGCCAGCACTCGGGGGGCTTCCTACAATGAGCAGTTCTTC. The full variable domain, completed using reference TRBV5-1 and TRBJ2-1, is KAGVTQTPRYLIKTRGQQVTLSCSPISGHRSVSWYQQTPGQGLQFLFEYFSETQRNKGNFPGRFSGRQFSNSRSEMNVSTLELGDSALYLCASTRGASYNEQFFGPGTRLTVL.

This clonotype showed up many times. This sequence joins TRBV6-6 and TRBJ2-5; the D gene could be TRBD1 or TRBD2 (5 bases each). Per the germline V gene, CDR1 is MNHNY and CDR2 is SVGAGI (reference sequence). With 6 bases removed from V and 2 bases from J, the gap between germline ends came to 16 bases. There are 15 residues in the CDR3. CDR3 region: CASRGRLWEQETQYF. CDR3 nucleotide sequence: TGTGCCAGCAGGGGACGCCTATGGGAACAAGAGACCCAGTACTTC.

In its sample, this clonotype was seen many times. J is TRBJ1-4 and V is TRBV28; 10 positions agree with TRBD1. Germline CDR1 reads MDHEN; CDR2 reads SYDVKM. The V and J ends lost 5 bases and 8 bases, in that order; junction bases with no gene match: 8. The CDR3 loop spans 15 amino acids. For the CDR3, the DNA is TGTGCCAGCAGTAGAACCGGGACAGGGGAGGAAAAACTGTTTTTT. Encoded protein: CASSRTGTGEEKLFF.

Ten or more counts support this clonotype. The chain is built from TRBV7-2 and TRBJ2-3, with TRBD2 matching 7 bases. After removal of 1 base from V and 4 bases from J, the junction contained 8 bases not matched to a gene. This CDR3 comprises 16 residues. From germline, CDR1 is SGHTA and CDR2 FQGNSA. The CDR3 sequence is CASSLVFQGGADTQYF. CDR3 bases: TGTGCCAGCAGCTTAGTTTTCCAGGGAGGGGCAGATACGCAGTATTTT.

This clonotype was seen at least ten times. V is TRBV9 and J is TRBJ2-2, with 8 bases fitting TRBD2. V was clipped by 4 bases and J by 2 bases; unmatched bases: 10. CDR3 size: 17 residues. Looked up from germline, CDR1 is SGDLS and CDR2 is YYNGEE. The DNA for the CDR3 is TGTGCCAGCAGCAAATCCTTAGCGGGACCCAACACCGGGGAGCTGTTTTTT. This gives the protein CASSKSLAGPNTGELFF.

A few counts support this clonotype. The chain recombines TRBV9 with TRBJ2-2, with D uncertain. The V gene's germline CDR1 is SGDLS and CDR2 YYNGEE. The CDR3 runs 12 residues. V lost 3 bases and J 2 bases, leaving 2 bases between the germline ends. The CDR3 DNA reads as TGTGCCAGCAGCGGAAACACCGGGGAGCTGTTTTTT. Its translation: CASSGNTGELFF.

The chain links TRBV7-9 to TRBJ2-7, with D perhaps TRBD1 (6 bases). Looked up from germline, CDR1 is SEHNR and CDR2 is FQNEAQ (reference sequence). This CDR3 has 18 residues. The V end was cut by 7 bases, the J end by 0 bases, with 25 bases between. The CDR3 loop is CASTPRTDSSLSSYEQYF. CDR3 DNA sequence: TGTGCCAGCACCCCCCGGACAGACTCTAGCTTGAGCTCCTACGAGCAGTACTTC. The variable domain in full, with the rest retrieved from reference TRBV7-9 and TRBJ2-7, is DTGVSQNPRHKITKRGQNVTFRCDPISEHNRLYWYRQTLGQGPEFLTYFQNEAQLEKSRLLSDRFSAERPKGSFSTLEIQRTEQGDSAMYLCASTPRTDSSLSSYEQYFGPGTRLTVT.

This clonotype appeared a few times. The chain is built from TRBV7-2 and TRBJ2-1, with D unresolved. CDR3 length: 14 residues. The V end lost 5 bases, the J end lost 8 bases, and 16 bases lay between the germline ends. Germline V gives CDR1 SGHTA, CDR2 FQGNSA. The CDR3 DNA reads as TGTGCCAGCAGCCTCACACGAGGAAACCATGAGCAGTTCTTC. It yields the protein CASSLTRGNHEQFF.

This clonotype was picked up a small number of times. The genes are TRBV24-1 and TRBJ2-3; D is possibly TRBD2 (6 bases). The V and J ends lost 3 bases and 2 bases respectively, with 17 bases between them. Germline CDR1 reads KGHDR; CDR2 reads SFDVKD. The CDR3 totals 17 residues. This CDR3 is CATSDLRGTGDTDTQYF. The CDR3 DNA follows: TGTGCCACCAGTGATCTCCGTGGGACGGGGGACACAGATACGCAGTATTTT.

This clonotype was seen more than once but under ten times. The DNA for the CDR3 is TGTGCCAGCAGGGGGGCAGCGCACTTAATGAACACTGAAGCTTTCTTT. This codes for CASRGAAHLMNTEAFF. V usage is TRBV5-6 and J usage is TRBJ1-1, with a possible D match to TRBD1 (6 bases). The CDR3 spans 16 residues. Trimming removed 5 bases at V and 0 bases at J, with 17 bases between. Germline assignment: CDR1 SGHDT and CDR2 YYEEEE. The whole variable domain, remainder taken from reference TRBV5-6 and TRBJ1-1, is DAGVTQSPTHLIKTRGQQVTLRCSPKSGHDTVSWYQQALGQGPQFIFQYYEEEERQRGNFPDRFSGHQFPNYSSELNVNALLLGDSALYLCASRGAAHLMNTEAFFGQGTRLTVV.

A few counts support this clonotype. J is TRBJ2-3 and V is TRBV27; D unresolved. The ends were cut back, 2 bases at V and 3 bases at J, with 12 bases in the middle. The CDR3 covers 15 residues. Germline-derived CDR1 and CDR2 are MNHEY and SMNVEV (reference sequence). CDR3 sequence: CASSLTPPGTDTQYF. CDR3 DNA sequence: TGTGCCAGCAGTTTAACCCCTCCCGGGACAGATACGCAGTATTTT.

The table lists this clonotype with a few counts. This chain uses TRBV11-2 with TRBJ2-5, with D unresolved. The CDR3 runs 14 residues. Germline V lookup: CDR1 SGHAT, CDR2 FQNNGV. V dropped 8 bases and J dropped 5 bases, with 18 bases sitting between them. The CDR3, as DNA: TGTGCCAGCGCACGGGCGAGGAAGGAGGAGACCCAGTACTTC. Translation gives CASARARKEETQYF.

This clonotype was seen a few times. This chain connects TRBV18 to TRBJ1-2, with a tentative D call TRBD1 (5 bases). The CDR3 runs 14 residues. Germline-derived CDR1 and CDR2 are KGHSH and LQKENI. V dropped 3 bases and J dropped 4 bases, with 12 bases sitting between them. CDR3 region: CASSPIRDSYGYTF. The CDR3 DNA reads as TGTGCCAGCTCACCTATCAGGGATTCCTATGGCTACACCTTC.

This clonotype was counted ten times or more. This chain uses TRBV5-4 with TRBJ2-2; maybe TRBD1 (6 bases). CDR1 is SGHNT and CDR2 is YYREEE in the germline V gene (reference sequence). This CDR3 is built from 13 residues. The germline V and J ends were trimmed by 4 bases and 5 bases, with 9 bases remaining between them. The CDR3 nucleotides are TGTGCCAGCAGCCACGACAGGACCGGGGAGCTGTTTTTT. This gives the protein CASSHDRTGELFF.

This clonotype was detected many times. The rearrangement links TRBV12-3 or TRBV12-4 to TRBJ1-4; TRBD1 might be the D (5 bases). This CDR3 contains 13 residues. Trimming removed 3 bases at V and 4 bases at J, with 6 bases between. In nucleotides, the CDR3 is TGTGCCAGCAGTTTGGGGGGTAATGAAAAACTGTTTTTT. Residues: CASSLGGNEKLFF.

This clonotype was recorded many times. This sequence joins TRBV20-1 and TRBJ2-1; 7 bases are shared with TRBD1. The CDR3 has 14 residues. The trim removed 6 bases at V and 1 base at J, leaving 6 bases unmatched. Germline V gene data show CDR1 as DFQATT and CDR2 as SNEGSKA (reference sequence). The CDR3 loop is CSAATGVSYNEQFF. The CDR3 DNA is TGCAGTGCAGCAACAGGGGTATCCTACAATGAGCAGTTCTTC.

This chain joins TRBV5-1 and TRBJ2-3; 8 bases are shared with TRBD1. V was pared by 3 bases and J by 6 bases, with 3 bases of the junction left unmatched. The CDR3 is 13 amino acids. CDR1 and CDR2 (germline): SGHRS, YFSETQ. CDR3 residues: CASSSGGMDTQYF. The CDR3 bases are TGCGCCAGCAGCTCAGGGGGCATGGATACGCAGTATTTT.

As for this clonotype: It may be a read error: a sequence one base away is much more abundant. The chain links TRBV5-1 to TRBJ1-1; possible D gene TRBD1, 5 bases. Germline V gene lookup returns CDR1 SGHRS and CDR2 YFSETQ. This CDR3 spans 15 amino acids. CDR3 in amino acids: CVSSGGNTMNTEAFF. The CDR3 region has the DNA TGCGTCAGCAGCGGGGGGAACACCATGAACACTGAAGCTTTCTTT.

This clonotype was observed once. This sequence joins TRBV28 and TRBJ2-6; D remains ambiguous. Germline values: CDR1 MDHEN, CDR2 SYDVKM. Trimming shortened V by 7 bases and J by 8 bases, and 12 bases separated the two germline ends. The length of the CDR3 is 13 residues. The CDR3 region is CASTPTATNVLTF. The CDR3 coding sequence is TGTGCCAGCACCCCGACTGCGACCAACGTCCTGACTTTC.

The chain uses TRBV6-1 and TRBJ2-1, with 9 bases fitting TRBD2. Unmatched junction bases numbered 21, after V lost 5 bases and J lost 7 bases. CDR3 length: 19 residues. Germline CDR1 and CDR2: MNHNS and SASEGT. CDR3: CASSRTTPQGLAPRNEQFF. In DNA, the CDR3 is TGTGCCAGCAGTAGAACGACTCCACAGGGACTAGCCCCGAGGAATGAGCAGTTCTTC.

In DNA form, the CDR3 reads TGTGCCAGCAGCTTGCGTTTTGGGACACGGTACAATGAGCAGTTCTTC. It codes for CASSLRFGTRYNEQFF. The chain employs TRBV5-8 and TRBJ2-1; D perhaps matches TRBD1 (6 bases). The germline CDR1 and CDR2 sequences are SGHTS and YDEGEE. The V end was cut by 1 base, the J end by 4 bases, with 15 bases between. There are 16 residues in the CDR3.

This clonotype was seen many times. The V and J genes are TRBV7-9 and TRBJ1-1; D not resolved. Deletions cut 3 bases from V and 4 bases from J, with 9 bases between. This CDR3 has 13 amino acids. Looked up from germline, CDR1 is SEHNR and CDR2 is FQNEAQ (reference sequence). The CDR3 spells CASSFSQSTEAFF. In DNA form, the CDR3 reads TGTGCCAGCAGCTTTTCCCAGAGCACTGAAGCTTTCTTT.

This clonotype was observed at least ten times. V usage is TRBV19 and J usage is TRBJ1-4, with TRBD1 as a possible D gene (6 bases). Germline CDR1 reads LNHDA; CDR2 reads SQIVND (reference sequence). This CDR3 is 15 amino acids long. Deletions cut 3 bases from V and 8 bases from J, with 16 bases between. The CDR3 bases are TGTGCCAGTAGTATGGTTTCAGGGGTGGACGAAAAACTGTTTTTT. Its protein product is CASSMVSGVDEKLFF. Using reference TRBV19 and TRBJ1-4 for the parts outside the CDR3, the full variable domain is DGGITQSPKYLFRKEGQNVTLSCEQNLNHDAMYWYRQDPGQGLRLIYYSQIVNDFQKGDIAEGYSVSREKKESFPLTVTSAQKNPTAFYLCASSMVSGVDEKLFFGSGTQLSVL.

This clonotype is deemed medium-sized. CDR3 loop: CASSQGEVDGNSPLHF. The CDR3 bases are TGCGCCAGCAGCCAAGGCGAGGTAGATGGTAATTCACCCCTCCACTTT. The V and J genes are TRBV4-1 and TRBJ1-6; D unclear. The germline V gene has CDR1 MGHRA and CDR2 YSYEKL. The CDR3 length is 16 residues. The V end was cut by 1 base, the J end by 6 bases, with 13 bases between.

This clonotype was seen repeatedly, ten times or more. This rearrangement joins TRBV15 to TRBJ2-5; no clear D. There are 12 residues in the CDR3. V shed 3 bases and J shed 3 bases, with 5 bases lying between them. Germline lookup yields CDR1 LNHNV and CDR2 YYDKDF (reference sequence). The CDR3: CATSSGEETQYF. CDR3 bases: TGTGCCACCAGCAGTGGCGAAGAGACCCAGTACTTC.

The V and J genes are TRBV14 and TRBJ1-2, with D hard to call. CDR1 and CDR2 (germline): SGHDN, FVKESK. With 2 bases removed from V and 2 bases from J, the gap between germline ends came to 6 bases. This CDR3 has 13 residues. Here the CDR3 DNA reads TGTGCCAGCAGCCAACAGAACAACTATGGCTACACCTTC. Protein: CASSQQNNYGYTF.

There are a few counts of this clonotype. V is TRBV20-1 and J is TRBJ2-1; 7 bases line up with TRBD1. The CDR3 has 16 residues. In germline, CDR1 is DFQATT, CDR2 SNEGSKA (reference sequence). V shed 3 bases, J shed 6 bases, and the junction held 14 bases outside the gene matches. The CDR3 DNA is TGCAGTGCTAGTCCTTTCGGACAGGTGTCTGGCAATGAGCAGTTCTTC. Translated, it gives CSASPFGQVSGNEQFF.